A single sample is the source of the 20 T cell receptor beta chains below, sequenced in a study of Tregs in tolerant kidney transplant recipients. TCRdb's table, derived via immunoSEQ multiplex PCR, lists solely in-frame clones and lacks some. The profile shows tens of thousands of clones, 70% to 85% of them singletons. Their specific antigens are unknown. Specimen: Tregs from blood cultured with allogeneic cells. Receptors were obtained from a human donor in good health.

The chain employs TRBV13 and TRBJ1-1, with a weak D call TRBD1 (6 bases). Trimming removed 7 bases at V and 2 bases at J, with 11 bases between. Germline CDR1 PRHDT, CDR2 FYEKMQ (reference sequence). This CDR3 spans 13 amino acids. CDR3 coding DNA: TGTGCCAGCACCACAGGGTATAACACTGAAGCTTTCTTT. Its protein is CASTTGYNTEAFF.

The chain employs TRBV18 and TRBJ1-1; D unclear. The CDR3 length is 13 residues. The V and J ends lost 3 bases and 2 bases respectively, with 7 bases between them. Germline loops: CDR1 KGHSH, CDR2 LQKENI. CDR3 amino acids: CASSPLFNTEAFF. CDR3 nucleotides: TGTGCCAGCTCACCGCTTTTCAACACTGAAGCTTTCTTT.

This clone was detected only once. The V call is TRBV18, the J call TRBJ2-1; 7 nucleotides match TRBD2. The CDR3 has 14 residues. Germline loops: CDR1 KGHSH, CDR2 LQKENI. V trimming: 5 bases; J trimming: 3 bases; junction bases outside the gene matches: 4. CDR3 bases: TGTGCCAGCTCATTAGCGGGCAGCTACAATGAGCAGTTCTTC. It translates to CASSLAGSYNEQFF.

The chain links TRBV20-1 to TRBJ2-1; D not certain. The CDR3 covers 11 residues. The germline CDR1 and CDR2 sequences are DFQATT and SNEGSKA (reference sequence). V gave up 3 bases and J gave up 9 bases, with 9 bases separating them. CDR3 nucleotide sequence: TGCAGTGCTAGCGGCTGGAGTGAGCAGTTCTTC. Translating it yields CSASGWSEQFF.

The V gene is TRBV10-3, the J gene TRBJ2-3, with D tentatively TRBD2 (6 bases). V was pared by 3 bases and J by 9 bases, with 13 bases between. Germline V lookup: CDR1 ENHRY, CDR2 SYGVKD. There are 13 residues in the CDR3. This chain's CDR3 is CAISEVRGSTQYF. The CDR3 DNA follows: TGTGCCATCAGTGAAGTTCGGGGGTCCACGCAGTATTTT.

The rearrangement joins TRBV7-2 to TRBJ2-5, with a possible D match to TRBD1 (6 bases). Germline CDR1 SGHTA, CDR2 FQGNSA. V dropped 5 bases and J dropped 7 bases, with 17 bases sitting between them. The CDR3 totals 14 residues. This CDR3 reads CASSRFRGAGTQYF. The CDR3 region has the DNA TGTGCCAGCAGCCGGTTCAGGGGCGCGGGGACCCAGTACTTC.

The chain's CDR3 is CATSRDLFIGQTNTIYF. Here the CDR3 DNA reads TGTGCCACCAGCAGAGATCTATTTATCGGACAGACAAACACCATATATTTT. The V gene is TRBV15, the J gene TRBJ1-3; tentatively, D is TRBD1 (6 bases). CDR3 length equals 17 residues. The V end was cut by 0 bases, the J end by 6 bases, with 18 bases between. Per germline, CDR1 LNHNV and CDR2 YYDKDF (reference sequence).

This clone has a handful of counts. The rearrangement joins TRBV7-9 to TRBJ2-2, with D possibly being TRBD1 (5 bases). The CDR3 is made up of 12 amino acids. The ends were cut back, 6 bases at V and 5 bases at J, with 7 bases in the middle. CDR1 and CDR2 (germline): SEHNR, FQNEAQ (reference sequence). The CDR3 region is CASRQDTGELFF. The DNA of the CDR3 is TGTGCCAGCAGACAGGATACCGGGGAGCTGTTTTTT.

The chain employs TRBV19 and TRBJ2-1; TRBD1 matches at 10 bases. This CDR3 is built from 17 residues. The V segment lost 1 base and the J segment 5 bases; nucleotides outside the gene matches: 8. In germline, CDR1 is LNHDA, CDR2 SQIVND (reference sequence). The CDR3 coding sequence is TGTGCCAGTAGTATAGCGTTTGGGACAGGGGACAACAATGAGCAGTTCTTC. Its protein is CASSIAFGTGDNNEQFF.

The rearrangement uses TRBV19 and TRBJ1-6; 7 bases are shared with TRBD1. The junction had 7 bases not matched to a gene; V was cut back by 10 bases and J by 10 bases. From germline, CDR1 is LNHDA and CDR2 SQIVND (reference sequence). This CDR3 has 12 amino acids. The CDR3 here is CATRGGNSPLHF. In DNA form, the CDR3 reads TGTGCCACCCGAGGGGGCAACTCACCCCTCCACTTT.

The CDR3 bases are TGTGCCACTAAAACTAGCGGCTTTTACAATGAGCAGTTCTTC. This codes for CATKTSGFYNEQFF. The rearrangement uses TRBV6-1 and TRBJ2-1, with 8 bases matching TRBD2. CDR1 is MNHNS and CDR2 is SASEGT in the germline V gene. V dropped 10 bases and J dropped 4; count of bases not matched to a gene: 9. The CDR3 sequence is 14 residues long.

In this sample, this clone turned up a few times. J is TRBJ1-1 and V is TRBV5-1; no clear D gene. The CDR3 extends over 16 amino acids. In germline, CDR1 is SGHRS, CDR2 YFSETQ. V lost 0 bases and J lost 3, with 15 bases in between. The CDR3 bases are TGCGCCAGCAGCTTGGGGTCCGTCGCGGGGTACACTGAAGCTTTCTTT. Amino acids: CASSLGSVAGYTEAFF.

This chain joins TRBV19 and TRBJ2-7; 9 bases fit TRBD1. Per the germline V gene, CDR1 is LNHDA and CDR2 is SQIVND (reference sequence). V was clipped by 5 bases and J by 6 bases; unmatched bases: 5. The CDR3 extends over 13 amino acids. The CDR3 nucleotides read TGTGCCAGTAGTTCAACAGGGGGCGGCGAGCAGTACTTC. Residues: CASSSTGGGEQYF.

The V and J genes are TRBV28 and TRBJ2-4; 8 nucleotides match TRBD2. This CDR3 spans 14 amino acids. In germline, CDR1 is MDHEN, CDR2 SYDVKM. The J segment lost 6 bases and the V segment lost 6 bases, leaving 7 bases of the junction unmatched. CDR3 sequence reads: CASSGTSGANIQYF. The CDR3 DNA follows: TGTGCCAGCAGCGGGACTAGTGGGGCAAACATTCAGTACTTC. Using reference TRBV28 and TRBJ2-4 for the parts outside the CDR3, the full variable domain is DVKVTQSSRYLVKRTGEKVFLECVQDMDHENMFWYRQDPGLGLRLIYFSYDVKMKEKGDIPEGYSVSREKKERFSLILESASTNQTSMYLCASSGTSGANIQYFGAGTRLSVL.

The chain has TRBV5-1 and TRBJ1-2; D is undetermined. V was cut by 0 bases and J by 4 bases, with 16 bases left in between. The CDR3 contains 16 residues. Germline V CDR1 and CDR2: SGHRS, YFSETQ. The CDR3 loop is CASSLAGVGMAYGYTF. The CDR3 DNA sequence: TGCGCCAGCAGCTTGGCCGGGGTGGGGATGGCCTATGGCTACACCTTC.

The CDR3 nucleotides read TGTGCCAGCAGTTCTCCCTCCGGACAAGTGGACTACGAGCAGTACTTC. Encoded protein: CASSSPSGQVDYEQYF. This rearrangement joins TRBV28 to TRBJ2-7, with D perhaps TRBD1 (5 bases). V shed 4 bases and J shed 3 bases, with 19 bases lying between them. Looked up from germline, CDR1 is MDHEN and CDR2 is SYDVKM. The CDR3 runs to 16 residues.

J is TRBJ2-7 and V is TRBV5-6; 10 bases fit TRBD1. Germline lookup yields CDR1 SGHDT and CDR2 YYEEEE. CDR3 length equals 15 residues. V was pared by 2 bases and J by 5 bases, with 7 bases of the junction left unmatched. The CDR3 sequence: CASSFRQGAINEQYF. In nucleotides, the CDR3 is TGTGCCAGCAGCTTTCGACAGGGGGCGATCAACGAGCAGTACTTC.

This chain uses TRBV30 with TRBJ1-3; 11 bases map to TRBD1. Germline loops: CDR1 GTSNPN, CDR2 SVGIG (reference sequence). The CDR3 is made up of 15 amino acids. With 6 bases clipped from V and 0 bases from J, the junction kept 4 bases outside the gene matches. In DNA, the CDR3 is TGTGCCTGCCAGGACAGGGGGCTCTCTGGAAACACCATATATTTT. As protein: CACQDRGLSGNTIYF.

The rearrangement links TRBV9 to TRBJ2-3, with a tentative D call TRBD2 (5 bases). The CDR3 length is 16 residues. V lost 4 bases and J 2 bases, leaving 17 bases between the germline ends. Germline V gene sequence: CDR1 SGDLS, CDR2 YYNGEE. CDR3: CASSLSLGLFTDTQYF. The CDR3 DNA reads as TGTGCCAGCAGCCTGTCTCTCGGACTCTTCACAGATACGCAGTATTTT.

The genes are TRBV7-3 and TRBJ2-3, with D possibly being TRBD2 (6 bases). Germline V gene sequence: CDR1 SGHTA, CDR2 FQGTGA. CDR3 length: 14 residues. V was cut by 4 bases and J by 6 bases, with 14 bases left in between. This chain's CDR3 is CASSSGLAFDTQYF. CDR3 DNA: TGTGCCAGCAGCTCGGGGCTAGCGTTTGATACGCAGTATTTT.